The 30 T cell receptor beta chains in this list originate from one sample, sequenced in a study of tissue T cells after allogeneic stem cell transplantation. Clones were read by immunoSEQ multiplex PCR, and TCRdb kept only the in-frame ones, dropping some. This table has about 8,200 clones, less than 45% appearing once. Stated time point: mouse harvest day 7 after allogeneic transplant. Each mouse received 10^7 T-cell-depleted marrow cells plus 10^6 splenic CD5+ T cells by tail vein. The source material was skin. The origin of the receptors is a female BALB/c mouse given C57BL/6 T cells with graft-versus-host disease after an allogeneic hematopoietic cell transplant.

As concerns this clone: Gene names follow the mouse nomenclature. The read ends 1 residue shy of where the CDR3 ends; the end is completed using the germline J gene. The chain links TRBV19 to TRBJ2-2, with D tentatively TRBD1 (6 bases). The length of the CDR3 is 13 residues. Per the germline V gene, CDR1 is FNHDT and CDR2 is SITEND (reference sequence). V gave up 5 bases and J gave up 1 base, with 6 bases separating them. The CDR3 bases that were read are TGTGCCAGCAGACAGGGAAACACCGGGCAGCTCTAC. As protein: CASRQGNTGQLY. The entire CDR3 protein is CASRQGNTGQLYF. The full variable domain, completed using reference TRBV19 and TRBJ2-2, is GGIITQTPKFLIGQEGQKLTLKCQQNFNHDTMYWYRQDSGKGLRLIYYSITENDLQKGDLSEGYDASREKKSSFSLTVTSAQKNEMAVFLCASRQGNTGQLYFGEGSKLTVL.

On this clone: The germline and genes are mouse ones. The chain's CDR3 is CASSPRGRGDTQYF. Incomplete CDR3 DNA: TGTGCCAGCAGTCCCCGCGGGCGCGGAGACACCCAGTAC. V is TRBV26 and J is TRBJ2-5; no definite D call. The read gets to within 1 residue of the CDR3 end, and the germline J gene fills in the rest. Trimming cost V 4 bases and J 5 bases, with 13 bases left between them. Germline CDR1 is KGHPV and CDR2 is FQNQEV (reference sequence). The CDR3 has 14 amino acids.

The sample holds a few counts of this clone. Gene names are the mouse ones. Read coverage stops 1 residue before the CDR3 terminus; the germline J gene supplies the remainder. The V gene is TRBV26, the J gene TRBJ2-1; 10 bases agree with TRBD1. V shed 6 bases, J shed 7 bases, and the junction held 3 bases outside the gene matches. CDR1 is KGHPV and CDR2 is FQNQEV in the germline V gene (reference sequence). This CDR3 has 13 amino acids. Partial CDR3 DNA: TGTGCCAGCAGAGGGACAGGGGTGGCTGAGCAGTTC. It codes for CASRGTGVAEQF. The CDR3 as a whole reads CASRGTGVAEQFF. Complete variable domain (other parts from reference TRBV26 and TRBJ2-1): NSKVIQTPRYLVKGQGQKAKMRCIPEKGHPVVFWYQQNKNNEFKFLINFQNQEVLQQIDMTEKRFSAECPSNSPCSLEIQSSEAGDSALYLCASRGTGVAEQFFGPGTRLTVL.

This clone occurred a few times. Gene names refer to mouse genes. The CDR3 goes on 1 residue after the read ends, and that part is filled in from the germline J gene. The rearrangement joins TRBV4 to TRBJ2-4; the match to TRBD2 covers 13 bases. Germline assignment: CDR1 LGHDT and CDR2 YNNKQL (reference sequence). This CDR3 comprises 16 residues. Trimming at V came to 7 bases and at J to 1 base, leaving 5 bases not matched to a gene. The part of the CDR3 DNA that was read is TGTGCCAGCAAGGACTGGGGGGGCGCGGGTCAAAACACCTTGTAC. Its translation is CASKDWGGAGQNTLY. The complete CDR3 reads CASKDWGGAGQNTLYF. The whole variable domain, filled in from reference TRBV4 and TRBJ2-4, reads ETAVFQTPNYHVTQVGNEVSFNCKQTLGHDTMYWYKQDSKKLLKIMFSYNNKQLIVNETVPRRFSPQSSDKAHLNLRIKSVEPEDSAVYLCASKDWGGAGQNTLYFGAGTRLSVL.

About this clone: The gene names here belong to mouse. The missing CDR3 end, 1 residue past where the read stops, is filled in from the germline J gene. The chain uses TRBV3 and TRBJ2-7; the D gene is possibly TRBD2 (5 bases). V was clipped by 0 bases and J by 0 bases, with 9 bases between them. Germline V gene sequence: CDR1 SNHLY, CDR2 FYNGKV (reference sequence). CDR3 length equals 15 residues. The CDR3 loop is CASSLALGSSYEQYF. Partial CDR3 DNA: TGTGCCAGCAGCTTAGCGCTGGGAAGCTCCTATGAACAGTAC.

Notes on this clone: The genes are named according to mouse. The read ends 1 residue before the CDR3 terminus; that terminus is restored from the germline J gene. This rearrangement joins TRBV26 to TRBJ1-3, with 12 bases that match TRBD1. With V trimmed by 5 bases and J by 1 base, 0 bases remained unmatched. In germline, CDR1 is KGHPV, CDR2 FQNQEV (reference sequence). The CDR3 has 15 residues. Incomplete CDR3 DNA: TGTGCCAGCAGTGGGACAGGGGGCTCTGGAAATACGCTCTAT. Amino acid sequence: CASSGTGGSGNTLY. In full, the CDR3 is CASSGTGGSGNTLYF.

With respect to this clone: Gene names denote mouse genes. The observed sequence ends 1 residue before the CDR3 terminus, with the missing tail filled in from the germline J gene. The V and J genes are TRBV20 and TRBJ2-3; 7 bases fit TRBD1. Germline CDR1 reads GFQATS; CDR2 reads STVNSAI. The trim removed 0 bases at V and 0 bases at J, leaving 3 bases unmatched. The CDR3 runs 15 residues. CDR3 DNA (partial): TGTGGTGCTAGGGAGACAGGGAAAAGTGCAGAAACGCTGTAT. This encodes CGARETGKSAETLY. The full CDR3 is CGARETGKSAETLYF.

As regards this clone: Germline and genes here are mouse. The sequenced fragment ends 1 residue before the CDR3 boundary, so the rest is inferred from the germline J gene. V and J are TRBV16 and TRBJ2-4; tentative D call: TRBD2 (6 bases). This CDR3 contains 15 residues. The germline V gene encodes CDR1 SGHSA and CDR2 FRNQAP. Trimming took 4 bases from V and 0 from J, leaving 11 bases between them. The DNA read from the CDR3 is TGTGCAAGCAGCTCTTCTGGGGTCAGTCAAAACACCTTGTAC. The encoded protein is CASSSSGVSQNTLY. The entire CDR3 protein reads CASSSSGVSQNTLYF.

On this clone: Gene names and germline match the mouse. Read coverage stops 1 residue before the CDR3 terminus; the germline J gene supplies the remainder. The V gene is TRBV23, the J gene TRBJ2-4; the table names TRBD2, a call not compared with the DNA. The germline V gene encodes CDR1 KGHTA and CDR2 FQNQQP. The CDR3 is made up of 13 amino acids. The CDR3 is CSSSRLGANTLYF. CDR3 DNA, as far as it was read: TGCTCCAGCAGTAGACTGGGGGCAAACACCTTGTAC.

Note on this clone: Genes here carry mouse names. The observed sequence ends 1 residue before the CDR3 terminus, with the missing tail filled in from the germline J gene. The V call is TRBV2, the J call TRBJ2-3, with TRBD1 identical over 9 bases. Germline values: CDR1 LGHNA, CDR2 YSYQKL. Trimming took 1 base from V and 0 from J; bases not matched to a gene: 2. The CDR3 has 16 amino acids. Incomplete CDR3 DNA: TGTGCCAGCAGCCAAGCACAGGGGGCTAGTGCAGAAACGCTGTAT. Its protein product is CASSQAQGASAETLY. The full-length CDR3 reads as CASSQAQGASAETLYF.

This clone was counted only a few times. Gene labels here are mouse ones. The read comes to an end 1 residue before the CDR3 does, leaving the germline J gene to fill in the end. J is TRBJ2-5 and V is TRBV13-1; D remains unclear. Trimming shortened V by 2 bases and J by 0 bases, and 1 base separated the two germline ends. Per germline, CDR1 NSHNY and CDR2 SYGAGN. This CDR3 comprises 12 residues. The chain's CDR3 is CASSDNQDTQYF. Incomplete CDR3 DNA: TGTGCCAGCAGTGACAACCAAGACACCCAGTAC.

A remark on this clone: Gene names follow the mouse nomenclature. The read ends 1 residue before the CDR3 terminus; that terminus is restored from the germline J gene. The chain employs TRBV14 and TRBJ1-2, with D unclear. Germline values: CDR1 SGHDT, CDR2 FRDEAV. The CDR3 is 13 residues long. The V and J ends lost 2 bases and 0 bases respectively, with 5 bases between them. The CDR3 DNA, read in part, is TGTGCCAGCAGTTTGGGAACAAACTCCGACTACACC. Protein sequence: CASSLGTNSDYT. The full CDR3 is CASSLGTNSDYTF. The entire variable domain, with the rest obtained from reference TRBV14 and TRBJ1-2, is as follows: EAGVTQSPRYAVLQEGQAVSFWCDPISGHDTLYWYQQPRDQGPQLLVYFRDEAVIDNSQLPSDRFSAVRPKGTNSTLKIQSAKQGDTATYLCASSLGTNSDYTFGSGTRLLVI.

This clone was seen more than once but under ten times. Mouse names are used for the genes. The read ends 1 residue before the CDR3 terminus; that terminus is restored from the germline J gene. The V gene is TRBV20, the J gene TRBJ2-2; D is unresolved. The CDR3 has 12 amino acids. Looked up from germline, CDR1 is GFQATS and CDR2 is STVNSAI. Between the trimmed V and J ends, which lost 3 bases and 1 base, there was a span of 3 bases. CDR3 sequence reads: CGARLNTGQLYF. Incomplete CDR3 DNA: TGTGGTGCTAGATTAAACACCGGGCAGCTCTAC.

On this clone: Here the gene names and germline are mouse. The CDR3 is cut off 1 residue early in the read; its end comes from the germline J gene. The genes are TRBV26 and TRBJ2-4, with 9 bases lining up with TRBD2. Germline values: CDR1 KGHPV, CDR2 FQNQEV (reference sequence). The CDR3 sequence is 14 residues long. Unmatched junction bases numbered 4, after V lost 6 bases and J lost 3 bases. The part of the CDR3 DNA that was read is TGTGCCAGCAGCCCTGACTGGGGGCAAAACACCTTGTAC. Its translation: CASSPDWGQNTLY. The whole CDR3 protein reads CASSPDWGQNTLYF.

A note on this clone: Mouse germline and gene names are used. Partial CDR3 DNA: TGTGCCAGCAGGAGGGGGGATTCTGGAAATACGCTCTAT. Residues: CASRRGDSGNTLY. The whole CDR3 reads CASRRGDSGNTLYF. The chain carries TRBV3 and TRBJ1-3; TRBD1 is a possible D gene (6 bases). The read comes to an end 1 residue before the CDR3 does, leaving the germline J gene to fill in the end. The CDR3 runs 14 residues. V was clipped by 6 bases and J by 0 bases, with 9 bases between them. Looked up from germline, CDR1 is SNHLY and CDR2 is FYNGKV (reference sequence).

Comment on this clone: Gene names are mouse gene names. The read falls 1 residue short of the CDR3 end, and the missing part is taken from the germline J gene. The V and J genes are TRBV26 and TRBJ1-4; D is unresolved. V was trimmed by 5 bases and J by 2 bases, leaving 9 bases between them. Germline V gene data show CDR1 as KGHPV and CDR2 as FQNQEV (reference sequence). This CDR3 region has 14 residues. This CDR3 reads CASSLHISNERLFF. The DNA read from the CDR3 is TGTGCCAGCAGTTTACACATATCCAACGAAAGATTATTT. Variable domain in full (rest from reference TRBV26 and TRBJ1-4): NSKVIQTPRYLVKGQGQKAKMRCIPEKGHPVVFWYQQNKNNEFKFLINFQNQEVLQQIDMTEKRFSAECPSNSPCSLEIQSSEAGDSALYLCASSLHISNERLFFGHGTKLSVL.

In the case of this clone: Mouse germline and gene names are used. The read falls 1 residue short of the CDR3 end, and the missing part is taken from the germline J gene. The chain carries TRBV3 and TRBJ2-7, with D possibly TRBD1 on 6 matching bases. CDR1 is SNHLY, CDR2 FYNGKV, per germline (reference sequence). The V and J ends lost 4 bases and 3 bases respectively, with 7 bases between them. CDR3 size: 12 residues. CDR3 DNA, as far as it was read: TGTGCCAGCAGCTCCAGGGGCTATGAACAGTAC. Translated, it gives CASSSRGYEQY. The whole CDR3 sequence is CASSSRGYEQYF. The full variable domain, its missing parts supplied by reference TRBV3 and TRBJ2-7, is GPKVLQIPSHQIIDMGQMVTLNCDPVSNHLYFYWYKQILGQQMEFLVNFYNGKVMEKSKLFKDQFSVERPDGSYFTLKIQPTALEDSAVYFCASSSRGYEQYFGPGTRLTVL.

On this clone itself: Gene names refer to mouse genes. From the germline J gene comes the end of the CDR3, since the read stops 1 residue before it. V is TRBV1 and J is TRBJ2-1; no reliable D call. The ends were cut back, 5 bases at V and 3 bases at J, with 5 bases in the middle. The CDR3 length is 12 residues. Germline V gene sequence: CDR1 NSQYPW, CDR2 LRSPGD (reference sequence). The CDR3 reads CTCSTSYAEQFF. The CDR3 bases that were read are TGCACCTGCAGTACCAGCTATGCTGAGCAGTTC.

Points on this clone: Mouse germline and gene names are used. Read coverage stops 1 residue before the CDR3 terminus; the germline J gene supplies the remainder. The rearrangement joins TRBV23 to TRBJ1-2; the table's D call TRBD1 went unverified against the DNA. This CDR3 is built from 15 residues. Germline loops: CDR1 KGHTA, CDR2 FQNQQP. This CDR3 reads CSSSQWGTANSDYTF. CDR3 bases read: TGCTCCAGCAGTCAATGGGGGACAGCAAACTCCGACTACACC. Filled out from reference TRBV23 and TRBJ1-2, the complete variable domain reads DAAVTQKPRYLIKMKGQEAEMKCIPEKGHTAVFWYQQKQSKELKFLIYFQNQQPLDQIDMVKERFSAVCPSSSLCSLGIRTCEAEDSALYLCSSSQWGTANSDYTFGSGTRLLVI.

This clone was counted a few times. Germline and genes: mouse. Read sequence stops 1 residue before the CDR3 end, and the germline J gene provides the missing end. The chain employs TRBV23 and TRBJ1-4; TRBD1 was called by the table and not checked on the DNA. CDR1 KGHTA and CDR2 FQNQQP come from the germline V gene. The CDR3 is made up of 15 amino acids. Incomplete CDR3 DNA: TGCTCCAGCAGCCGGACAGGGGGCGGCAACGAAAGATTATTT. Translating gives CSSSRTGGGNERLF. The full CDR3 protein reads CSSSRTGGGNERLFF.

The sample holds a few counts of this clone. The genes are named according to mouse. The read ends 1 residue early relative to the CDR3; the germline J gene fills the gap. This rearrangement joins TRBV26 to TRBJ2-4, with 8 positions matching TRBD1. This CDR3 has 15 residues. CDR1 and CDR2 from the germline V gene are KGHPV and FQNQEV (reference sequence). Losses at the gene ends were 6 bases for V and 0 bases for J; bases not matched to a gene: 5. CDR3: CASSPDRASQNTLYF. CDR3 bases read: TGTGCCAGCAGCCCGGACAGGGCTAGTCAAAACACCTTGTAC. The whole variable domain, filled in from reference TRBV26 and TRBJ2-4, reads NSKVIQTPRYLVKGQGQKAKMRCIPEKGHPVVFWYQQNKNNEFKFLINFQNQEVLQQIDMTEKRFSAECPSNSPCSLEIQSSEAGDSALYLCASSPDRASQNTLYFGAGTRLSVL.

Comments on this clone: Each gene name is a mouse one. The CDR3 loop is CASSPYWGGDTQYF. Partial CDR3 DNA: TGTGCCAGCAGCCCTTACTGGGGAGGAGACACCCAGTAC. The V call is TRBV3, the J call TRBJ2-5, with 7 bases identical to TRBD2. The CDR3 extends 1 residue past the end of the read, so its final part is completed from the germline J gene. In germline, CDR1 is SNHLY, CDR2 FYNGKV (reference sequence). V lost 5 bases, J lost 5 bases, and 7 bases stayed unmatched. This CDR3 contains 14 residues.

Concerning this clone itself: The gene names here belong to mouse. The CDR3 bases that were read are TGTGCCAGCTCTCGACAGGGCTCTAGTGCAGAAACGCTGTAT. Amino acid sequence: CASSRQGSSAETLY. The CDR3 as a whole reads CASSRQGSSAETLYF. The chain carries TRBV12-1 and TRBJ2-3; 7 bases match TRBD1. The CDR3 extends 1 residue past the end of the read, so its final part is completed from the germline J gene. The CDR3 is 15 residues long. With 2 bases clipped from V and 0 bases from J, the junction kept 4 bases outside the gene matches. In germline, CDR1 is SGHSN, CDR2 HYEKVE.

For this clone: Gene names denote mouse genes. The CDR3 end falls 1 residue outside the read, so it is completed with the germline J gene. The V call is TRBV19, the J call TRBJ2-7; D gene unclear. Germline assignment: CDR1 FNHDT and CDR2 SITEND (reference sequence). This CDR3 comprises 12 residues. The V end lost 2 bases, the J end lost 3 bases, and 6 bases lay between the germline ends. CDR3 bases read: TGTGCCAGCAGTATGAACAACTATGAACAGTAC. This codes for CASSMNNYEQY. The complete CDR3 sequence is CASSMNNYEQYF. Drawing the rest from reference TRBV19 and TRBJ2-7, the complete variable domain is GGIITQTPKFLIGQEGQKLTLKCQQNFNHDTMYWYRQDSGKGLRLIYYSITENDLQKGDLSEGYDASREKKSSFSLTVTSAQKNEMAVFLCASSMNNYEQYFGPGTRLTVL.

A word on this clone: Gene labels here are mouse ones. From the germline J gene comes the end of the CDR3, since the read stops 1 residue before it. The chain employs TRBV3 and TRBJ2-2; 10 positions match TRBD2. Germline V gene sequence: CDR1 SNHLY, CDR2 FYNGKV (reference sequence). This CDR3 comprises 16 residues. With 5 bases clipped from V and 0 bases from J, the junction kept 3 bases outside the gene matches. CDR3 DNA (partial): TGTGCCAGCAGCCCCGGACTGGGGGCAAACACCGGGCAGCTCTAC. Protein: CASSPGLGANTGQLY. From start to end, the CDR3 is CASSPGLGANTGQLYF. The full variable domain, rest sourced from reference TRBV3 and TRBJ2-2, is GPKVLQIPSHQIIDMGQMVTLNCDPVSNHLYFYWYKQILGQQMEFLVNFYNGKVMEKSKLFKDQFSVERPDGSYFTLKIQPTALEDSAVYFCASSPGLGANTGQLYFGEGSKLTVL.

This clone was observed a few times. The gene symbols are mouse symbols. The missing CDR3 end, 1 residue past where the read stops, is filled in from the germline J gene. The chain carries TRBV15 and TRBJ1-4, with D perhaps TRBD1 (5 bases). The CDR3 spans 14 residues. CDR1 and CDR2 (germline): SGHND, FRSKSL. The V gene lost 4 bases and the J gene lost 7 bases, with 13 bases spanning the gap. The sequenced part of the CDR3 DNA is TGTGCCAGCAGTTCAGGGAGGGCACCCGAAAGATTATTT. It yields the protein CASSSGRAPERLF. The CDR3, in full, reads CASSSGRAPERLFF.

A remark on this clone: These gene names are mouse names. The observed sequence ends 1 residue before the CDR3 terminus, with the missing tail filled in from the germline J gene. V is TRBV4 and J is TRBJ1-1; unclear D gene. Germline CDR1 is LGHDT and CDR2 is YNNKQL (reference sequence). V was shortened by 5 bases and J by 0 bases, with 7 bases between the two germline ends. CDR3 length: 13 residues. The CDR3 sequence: CASSLTPNTEVFF. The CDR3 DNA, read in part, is TGTGCCAGCAGCCTGACACCAAACACAGAAGTCTTC. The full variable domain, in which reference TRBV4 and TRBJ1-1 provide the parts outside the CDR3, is ETAVFQTPNYHVTQVGNEVSFNCKQTLGHDTMYWYKQDSKKLLKIMFSYNNKQLIVNETVPRRFSPQSSDKAHLNLRIKSVEPEDSAVYLCASSLTPNTEVFFGKGTRLTVV.

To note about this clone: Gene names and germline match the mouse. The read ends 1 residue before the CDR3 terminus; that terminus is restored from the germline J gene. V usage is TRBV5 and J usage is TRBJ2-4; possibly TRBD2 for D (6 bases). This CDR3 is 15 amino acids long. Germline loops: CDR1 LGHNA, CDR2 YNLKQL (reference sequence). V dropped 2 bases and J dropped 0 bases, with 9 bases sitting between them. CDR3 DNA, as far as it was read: TGTGCCAGCAGCCAATTGGGGGTCAGTCAAAACACCTTGTAC. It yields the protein CASSQLGVSQNTLY. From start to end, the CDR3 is CASSQLGVSQNTLYF.

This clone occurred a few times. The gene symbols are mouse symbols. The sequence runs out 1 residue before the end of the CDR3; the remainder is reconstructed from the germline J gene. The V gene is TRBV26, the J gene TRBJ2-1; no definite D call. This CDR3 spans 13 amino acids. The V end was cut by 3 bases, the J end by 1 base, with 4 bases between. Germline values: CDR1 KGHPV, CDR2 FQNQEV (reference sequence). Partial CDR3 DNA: TGTGCCAGCAGTCTACAGAACTATGCTGAGCAGTTC. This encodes CASSLQNYAEQF. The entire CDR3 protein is CASSLQNYAEQFF.

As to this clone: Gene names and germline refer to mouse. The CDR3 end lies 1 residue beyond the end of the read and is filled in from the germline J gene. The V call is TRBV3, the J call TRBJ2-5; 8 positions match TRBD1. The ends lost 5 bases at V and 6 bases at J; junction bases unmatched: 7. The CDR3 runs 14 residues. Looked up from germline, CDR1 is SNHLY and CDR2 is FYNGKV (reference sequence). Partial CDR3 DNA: TGTGCCAGCAGCAAGACAGGGGAGGGGGACACCCAGTAC. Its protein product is CASSKTGEGDTQY. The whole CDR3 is CASSKTGEGDTQYF. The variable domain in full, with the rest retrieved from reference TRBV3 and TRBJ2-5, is GPKVLQIPSHQIIDMGQMVTLNCDPVSNHLYFYWYKQILGQQMEFLVNFYNGKVMEKSKLFKDQFSVERPDGSYFTLKIQPTALEDSAVYFCASSKTGEGDTQYFGPGTRLLVL.